This TCR beta chain is from a study of blood T cells in healthy people across ages. Remarks on this clonotype: As yet, its antigen is unknown.

This CDR3 is built from 16 residues. Germline V CDR1 and CDR2: PRHDT, FYEKMQ (reference sequence). J lost 0 bases, V lost 5 bases, and 9 bases had no gene match. Findings and caveats of the study: From one million sequenced T cells, diversity estimates were lower bounds.

Isolation of PBMCs gave at least 7 million cells per sample. The second PCR ran about 6 to 12 cycles with a sample-barcoded 5' primer and J-beta primers. TCRdb called the 5' RACE reads again in MiXCR, with one record for every CDR3 protein. Of some 1,500,000 distinct CDR3 sequences in the sample, around 40% are singletons; the top ten hold about 4%. The sequenced sample consisted of blood. The TCR sequence derives from a woman aged 18 to 35 in good health. The J gene is TRBJ1-2, the V gene TRBV13, with TRBD1 matching 7 bases. CDR3 amino acids: CASSLGRGQANYGYTF. The DNA of the CDR3 is TGTGCCAGCAGCCTGGGTAGGGGGCAGGCTAACTATGGCTACACCTTC.